This T cell receptor beta chain appears in the sequencing data of a study of beta chain features in type 1 diabetes. Study-wide points: In all four CD4+ subsets, TCRB CDR3 length was significantly, moderately reduced in type 1 diabetes.

Expressed TCRB transcripts were sequenced because the entire RNA isolate underwent reverse transcription. Assay: immunoSEQ multiplex PCR; the TCRdb copy retains only in-frame clones and omits some. The sample holds 350,000 to 450,000 clones, roughly 12% seen once. In the case of this clone: Its antigen remains unknown.

The CDR3 runs 15 residues. The V and J ends lost 2 bases and 8 bases respectively, with 19 bases between them. CDR1 is SGDLS, CDR2 YYNGEE, per germline. J is TRBJ1-2 and V is TRBV9; D ambiguous. The clonotype originates from a woman in her late teens or twenties with type 1 diabetes. Specimen: naive CD4+ T cells from blood. The CDR3 nucleotides are TGTGCCAGCAGCGTCTCTTACGAGGAACGTGGCGGCTACACCTTC. Protein product: CASSVSYEERGGYTF.